This TCR beta chain was found in a study of CD8 T cells in Susac syndrome. Whole-study findings and limits: The TCR sequencing and HLA analysis in the study involved a relatively small number of individuals, as the study acknowledged.

It was with random hexamers that roughly 0.5 to 1 ug RNA was reverse transcribed. Amplification of TCR beta CDR3 used immunoSEQ multiplex PCR across 54 Vbeta and 13 Jbeta. Via MiXCR, TCRdb re-called the immunoSEQ multiplex PCR reads, giving one row per CDR3 protein. The sample shows about 200,000 distinct CDR3 sequences, 95% of them seen only once. TCR beta sequencing covered blood CD8+ and CD4+ T cells. The authors negatively isolated CD8+ and CD4+ T cells and FACS-enriched TEMRA cells. As for this clonotype: What it recognizes is unknown.

The TCR sequence derives from a human donor in good health. Source material: CD4+ T cells from PBMCs.

The CDR3 DNA reads as TGTGCCAGCAGCTCAACTGGGACAGAACATGGCTACACCTTC. It translates to CASSSTGTEHGYTF. V usage is TRBV27 and J usage is TRBJ1-2; the match to TRBD1 covers 7 bases. V lost 6 bases and J lost 6; bases outside the gene matches: 10. Germline CDR1 and CDR2: MNHEY and SMNVEV (reference sequence). The CDR3 is 14 residues long.